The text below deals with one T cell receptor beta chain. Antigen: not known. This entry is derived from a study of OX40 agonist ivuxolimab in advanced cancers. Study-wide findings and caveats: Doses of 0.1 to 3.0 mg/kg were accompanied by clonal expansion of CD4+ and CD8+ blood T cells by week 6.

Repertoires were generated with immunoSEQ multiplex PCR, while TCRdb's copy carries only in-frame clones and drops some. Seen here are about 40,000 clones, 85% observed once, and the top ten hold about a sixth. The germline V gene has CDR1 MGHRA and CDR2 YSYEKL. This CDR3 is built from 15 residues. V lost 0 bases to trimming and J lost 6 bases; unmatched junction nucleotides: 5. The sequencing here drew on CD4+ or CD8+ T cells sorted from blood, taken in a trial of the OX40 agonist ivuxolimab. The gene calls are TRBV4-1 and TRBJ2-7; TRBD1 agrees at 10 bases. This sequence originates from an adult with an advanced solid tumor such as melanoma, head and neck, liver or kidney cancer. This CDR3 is CASSQEMGQGIEQYF. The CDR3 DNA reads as TGCGCCAGCAGCCAAGAAATGGGACAGGGGATCGAGCAGTACTTC.